The entry below describes one TCR beta chain. Study processing details: From reference gene primer amplification, estimates of nucleated cell counts were derived. The table came from immunoSEQ multiplex PCR; TCRdb's copy has only in-frame clones and leaves some out. The V and J calls and clone size are taken from that table; D and trimming were inferred from the DNA. The sample lists 200,000 to 250,000 clones, roughly 80% seen once, with about 1.3% in the top ten. This CDR3 spans 15 amino acids. V dropped 4 bases and J dropped 4; count of bases not matched to a gene: 4. The germline V gene encodes CDR1 MNHEY and CDR2 SVGAGI. This entry is derived from a study of blood T cell repertoires in COVID-19. In assigning cohorts, the study relied on participant-reported clinical history.

The chain couples TRBV6-5 to TRBJ2-1, with TRBD1 identical over 10 bases. The sequenced sample consisted of PBMCs or T cells enriched from blood (not recorded which). This sequence originates from a woman in her thirties or forties with acute COVID-19. The CDR3: CASSSDRGLYNEQFF. The CDR3 nucleotides are TGTGCCAGCAGTTCTGACAGGGGGCTTTACAATGAGCAGTTCTTC.